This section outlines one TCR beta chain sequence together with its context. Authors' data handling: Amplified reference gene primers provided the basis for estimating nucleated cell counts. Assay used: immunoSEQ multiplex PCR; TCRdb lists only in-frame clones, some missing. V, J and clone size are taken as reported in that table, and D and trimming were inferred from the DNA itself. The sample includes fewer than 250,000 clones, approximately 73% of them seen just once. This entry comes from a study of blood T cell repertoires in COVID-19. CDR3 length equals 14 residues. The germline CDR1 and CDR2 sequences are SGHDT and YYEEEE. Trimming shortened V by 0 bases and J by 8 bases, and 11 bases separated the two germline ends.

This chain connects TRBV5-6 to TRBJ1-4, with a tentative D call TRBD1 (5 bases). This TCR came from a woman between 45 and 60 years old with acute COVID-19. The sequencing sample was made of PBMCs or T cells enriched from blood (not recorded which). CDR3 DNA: TGTGCCAGCAGCTTGGCGGGGGGAAGGGAAAAACTGTTTTTT. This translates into CASSLAGGREKLFF. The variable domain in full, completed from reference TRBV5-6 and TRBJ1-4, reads DAGVTQSPTHLIKTRGQQVTLRCSPKSGHDTVSWYQQALGQGPQFIFQYYEEEERQRGNFPDRFSGHQFPNYSSELNVNALLLGDSALYLCASSLAGGREKLFFGSGTQLSVL.